This T cell receptor (beta chain) stems from a study of siplizumab effects on memory and regulatory T cells. Study-level findings and limits: The authors mapped only a minor fraction of alloreactive clones to unstimulated subsets. In unstimulated cells, naive T cells appeared more diverse than memory T cells and seemed major alloresponse contributors. Siplizumab conditions gave an average of approximately 71% Treg-derived mappable alloreactive CD4+ clones, versus 26.9% for controls.

The CDR3 has 17 amino acids. The V end was cut by 0 bases, the J end by 3 bases, with 16 bases between. CDR1 SGHDT and CDR2 YYEEEE come from the germline V gene. Using immunoSEQ multiplex PCR, the repertoire was profiled, and TCRdb retains in-frame clones only, with some absent. The repertoire consists of tens of thousands of clones, with 70% to 90% occurring once and the leading ten covering around 0.25%. As to this clone: Antigen: not known.

V gene TRBV5-6 combines with J gene TRBJ2-1, with TRBD2 as a possible D gene (6 bases). The receptor was isolated from a human donor in good health. The sample taken for sequencing was naive CD4+ T cells sorted from blood. CDR3 in DNA: TGTGCCAGCAGCTTGGAACGGTGGGACTTCTTCTACAATGAGCAGTTCTTC. Its translation: CASSLERWDFFYNEQFF.